This TCR beta chain derives from a study of CD8+CD57+ T cells in acquired aplastic anemia. For the study at large: Average DNA yield from sorted CD4+ and CD8+ cells was about 3.2 ug. Some 11 million reads, on average, were obtained for CD4+ cells from healthy donors.

According to the study, genomic DNA was the template for TCR beta VDJ and CDR3 profiling. MiXCR was run by TCRdb on the reads, yielding one entry per CDR3 protein. The table includes some 190,000 distinct CDR3 sequences, just over 45% detected once. Germline CDR1 KGHDR, CDR2 SFDVKD. The V segment lost 6 bases and the J segment 5 bases; nucleotides outside the gene matches: 4. CDR3 length equals 14 residues. About this clonotype: Its antigen is not known.

General study results and limits: Any difference that existed in CD8+ Simpson's diversity between patients and controls was not significant. Patients had approximately 30 CD8+ CDR3 sequences in common with controls (the shared set).

This clonotype was sampled from a human donor in good health. Source material: sorted CD4+, CD8+, or CD8+CD57+ T cells (not recorded which) from PBMCs. This chain connects TRBV24-1 to TRBJ2-5, with 11 bases matching TRBD1. CDR3 region: CATSSGTGGETQYF. The CDR3 DNA follows: TGTGCCACCAGTTCCGGGACAGGGGGGGAGACCCAGTACTTC.